Given below is one TCR beta chain in context. The antigen remains undetermined. This sample is drawn from a study of OX40 agonist ivuxolimab in advanced cancers. Study findings and constraints: CD8+ T cells averaged more expanded clones than CD4+.

This table comes from immunoSEQ multiplex PCR, and its TCRdb copy is limited to in-frame clones, with some not included. The table shows over 45,000 clones, with 88% occurring only once. Unmatched junction bases numbered 6, after V lost 4 bases and J lost 2 bases. The CDR3 length is 15 residues. Germline CDR1 is SGHDT and CDR2 is YYEEEE. Material: CD4+ or CD8+ T cells sorted from blood, obtained in a trial of the OX40 agonist ivuxolimab. The sequence was obtained from an adult with an advanced solid tumor such as melanoma, head and neck, liver or kidney cancer. J is TRBJ2-3 and V is TRBV5-6, with TRBD1 identical over 8 bases. The DNA of the CDR3 is TGTGCCAGCAGCCCCGGGACAGGATACACAGATACGCAGTATTTT. Translating it yields CASSPGTGYTDTQYF.